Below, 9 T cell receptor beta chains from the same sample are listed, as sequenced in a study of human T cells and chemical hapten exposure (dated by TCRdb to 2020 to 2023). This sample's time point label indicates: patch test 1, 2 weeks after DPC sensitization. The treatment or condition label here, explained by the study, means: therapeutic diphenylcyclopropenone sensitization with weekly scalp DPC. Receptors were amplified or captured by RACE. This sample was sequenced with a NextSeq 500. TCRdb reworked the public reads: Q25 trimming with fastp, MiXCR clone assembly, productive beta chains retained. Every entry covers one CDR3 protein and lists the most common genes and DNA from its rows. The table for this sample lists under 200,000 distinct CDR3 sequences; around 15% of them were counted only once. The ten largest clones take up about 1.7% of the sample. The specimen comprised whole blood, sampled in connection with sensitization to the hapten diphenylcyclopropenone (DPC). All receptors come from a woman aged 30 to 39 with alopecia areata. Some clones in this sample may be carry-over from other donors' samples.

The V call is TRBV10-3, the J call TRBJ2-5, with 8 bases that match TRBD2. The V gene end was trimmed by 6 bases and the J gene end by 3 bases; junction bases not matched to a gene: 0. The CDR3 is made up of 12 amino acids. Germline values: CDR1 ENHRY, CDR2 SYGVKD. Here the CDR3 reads CAISGGEETQYF. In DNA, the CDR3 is TGTGCCATCAGCGGGGGGGAAGAGACCCAGTACTTC.

CDR3 nucleotide sequence: TGTGCCAGCAGCCCCACCGGGACGGCCTATGGCTACACCTTC. Protein: CASSPTGTAYGYTF. This rearrangement joins TRBV14 to TRBJ1-2, with a tentative D call TRBD1 (5 bases). Trimming pared 4 bases from V and 4 bases from J, leaving 13 bases between. Germline assignment: CDR1 SGHDN and CDR2 FVKESK. This CDR3 has 14 amino acids.

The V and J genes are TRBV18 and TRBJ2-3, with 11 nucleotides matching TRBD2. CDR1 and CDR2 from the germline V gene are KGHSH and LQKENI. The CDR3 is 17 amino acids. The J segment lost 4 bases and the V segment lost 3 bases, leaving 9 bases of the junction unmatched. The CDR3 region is CASSPTELAGGSDTQYF. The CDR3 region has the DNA TGTGCCAGCTCACCGACCGAGCTAGCGGGGGGATCAGATACGCAGTATTTT.

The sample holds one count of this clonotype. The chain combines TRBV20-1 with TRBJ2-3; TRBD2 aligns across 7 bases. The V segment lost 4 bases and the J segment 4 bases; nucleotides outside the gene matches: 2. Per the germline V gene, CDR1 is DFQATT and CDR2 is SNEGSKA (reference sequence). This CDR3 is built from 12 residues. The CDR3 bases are TGCAGTGCTACTAGCGGATCAGATACGCAGTATTTT. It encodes CSATSGSDTQYF.

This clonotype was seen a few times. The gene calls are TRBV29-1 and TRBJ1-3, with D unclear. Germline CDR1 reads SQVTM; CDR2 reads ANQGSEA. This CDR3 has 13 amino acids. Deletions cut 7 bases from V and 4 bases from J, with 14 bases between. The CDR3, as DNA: TGCAGCGCTACCCGGACCGAAGGAAACACCATATATTTT. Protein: CSATRTEGNTIYF.

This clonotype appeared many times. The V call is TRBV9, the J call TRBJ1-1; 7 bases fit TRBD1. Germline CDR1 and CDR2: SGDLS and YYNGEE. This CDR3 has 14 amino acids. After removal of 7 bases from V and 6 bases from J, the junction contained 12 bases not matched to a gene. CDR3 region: CASSTAGRGAEAFF. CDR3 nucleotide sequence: TGTGCCAGCTCTACTGCGGGCAGGGGGGCTGAAGCTTTCTTT. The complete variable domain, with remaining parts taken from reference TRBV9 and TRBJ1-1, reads DSGVTQTPKHLITATGQRVTLRCSPRSGDLSVYWYQQSLDQGLQFLIQYYNGEERAKGNILERFSAQQFPDLHSELNLSSLELGDSALYFCASSTAGRGAEAFFGQGTRLTVV.

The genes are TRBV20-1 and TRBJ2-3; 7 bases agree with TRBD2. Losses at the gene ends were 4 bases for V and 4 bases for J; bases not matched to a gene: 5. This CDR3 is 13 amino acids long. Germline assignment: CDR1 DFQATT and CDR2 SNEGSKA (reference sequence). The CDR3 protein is CSAKWGGADTQYF. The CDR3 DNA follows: TGCAGTGCTAAATGGGGGGGAGCAGATACGCAGTATTTT.

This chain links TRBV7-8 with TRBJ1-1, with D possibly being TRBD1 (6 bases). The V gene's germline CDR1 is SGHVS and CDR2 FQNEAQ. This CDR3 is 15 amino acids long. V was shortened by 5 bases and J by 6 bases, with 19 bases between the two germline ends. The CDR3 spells CASSTQGWAGAEAFF. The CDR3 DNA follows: TGTGCCAGCAGCACTCAAGGGTGGGCAGGGGCTGAAGCTTTCTTT.

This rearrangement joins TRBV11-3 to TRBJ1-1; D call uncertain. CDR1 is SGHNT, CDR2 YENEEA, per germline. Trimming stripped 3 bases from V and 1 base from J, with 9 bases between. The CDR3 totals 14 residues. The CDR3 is CASSFRIGNTEAFF. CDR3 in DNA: TGTGCCAGCAGCTTCAGGATAGGGAACACTGAAGCTTTCTTT. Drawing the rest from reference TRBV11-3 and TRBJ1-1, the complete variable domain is EAGVVQSPRYKIIEKKQPVAFWCNPISGHNTLYWYLQNLGQGPELLIRYENEEAVDDSQLPKDRFSAERLKGVDSTLKIQPAELGDSAVYLCASSFRIGNTEAFFGQGTRLTVV.